This is a list of T cell receptor beta chains from one sample in a study of cytotoxic CD8 clonotypes in ibrutinib-treated CLL. Method: immunoSEQ multiplex PCR; TCRdb's copy keeps in-frame clones and lacks some. The sample lists about 200,000 clones; approximately 70% were seen once. The specimen comprised PBMCs, sampled after 12 months of ibrutinib treatment. The receptors come from a human donor with chronic lymphocytic leukemia. Both conserved end residues are part of each CDR3. The D gene is left open where the match is weak. Size tells how often a clone was seen (once, few, many) or the class of an expanded clone, and some rows leave it out.

V,size,J,D,DNA,CDR3
TRBV6-4,-,TRBJ2-7,TRBD1,TGTGCCAGCAGTGACTTATCCCCCAGGGGGATGGCGGCGCAGTACTTC,CASSDLSPRGMAAQYF
TRBV19,-,TRBJ1-4,-,TGTGCCAGTAGTATAGGTTTGGCAGTCACTAATGAAAAACTGTTTTTT,CASSIGLAVTNEKLFF
TRBV7-9,-,TRBJ1-2,TRBD1,TGTGCCAGCAGCTTTGGCGTAAACAGGGGGAATGGCTACACCTTC,CASSFGVNRGNGYTF
TRBV2,-,TRBJ2-3,-,TGTGCCAGCAGCGAAAACGGAACTCCCACAGATACGCAGTATTTT,CASSENGTPTDTQYF
TRBV9,few,TRBJ2-2,TRBD2,TGTGCCAGCAGCGTAGATCGGACCGGGCTAGCGGGAGGTAAAACCGGGGAGCTGTTTTTT,CASSVDRTGLAGGKTGELFF
TRBV7-7,-,TRBJ1-1,-,TGTGCCAGCAGCCCCCTACTCGGACAGCCAGCTTTCTTT,CASSPLLGQPAFF
TRBV21-1,-,TRBJ1-5,-,TGTGCCAGCAGCAAAGAGGGAGAACAGGTTTCTAGAGGCCCAATTCAGCCCCAGCATTTT,CASSKEGEQVSRGPIQPQHF
TRBV15,-,TRBJ2-3,-,TGTGCCACCCGTCAGCGCAGGGGAGGGAGCACAGATACGCAGTATTTT,CATRQRRGGSTDTQYF
TRBV6-5,-,TRBJ1-2,TRBD1,TGTGCCAGCAGAGGCCGGGACAGAACTAACTATGGCTACACCTTC,CASRGRDRTNYGYTF
TRBV19,-,TRBJ2-1,TRBD2,TGTGCCTCCGAGTCCAGGACTAGCGGGAGTCTAAGCAATGAGCAGTTCTTC,CASESRTSGSLSNEQFF
TRBV30,-,TRBJ1-5,TRBD1,TGTGCCTGGAGTACAGGGGGCAATCAGCCCCAGCATTTT,CAWSTGGNQPQHF
TRBV7-2,-,TRBJ2-1,TRBD2,TGTGCCAGCAGCAAAGGGACTAGCGGAGGGGGTGAGCAGTTCTTC,CASSKGTSGGGEQFF
TRBV19,-,TRBJ2-7,TRBD1,TGTGCCAGTAGTATAGATCTAGGGACAGCCTACGAGCAGTACTTC,CASSIDLGTAYEQYF
TRBV4-2,-,TRBJ1-6,-,TGTGCCAGCAGCCCCACCCGGGGGGAATGGGATTCACCCCTCCACTTT,CASSPTRGEWDSPLHF
TRBV28,-,TRBJ2-3,-,TGTGCCAGCAGTTTGTCTAGCAGCACAGATACGCAGTATTTT,CASSLSSSTDTQYF
TRBV14,few,TRBJ2-7,TRBD1,TGTGCCAGCAGCCAAGTGGACAGGACCTACGAGCAGTACTTC,CASSQVDRTYEQYF
TRBV19,-,TRBJ1-5,-,TGTGCCAGTAGCCTCATGGGGGGAAGCAATCAGCCCCAGCATTTT,CASSLMGGSNQPQHF
TRBV6-6,once,TRBJ2-3,-,TGTGCCAGCAGTTACACAGGGTTGCATACGCAGTATTTT,CASSYTGLHTQYF